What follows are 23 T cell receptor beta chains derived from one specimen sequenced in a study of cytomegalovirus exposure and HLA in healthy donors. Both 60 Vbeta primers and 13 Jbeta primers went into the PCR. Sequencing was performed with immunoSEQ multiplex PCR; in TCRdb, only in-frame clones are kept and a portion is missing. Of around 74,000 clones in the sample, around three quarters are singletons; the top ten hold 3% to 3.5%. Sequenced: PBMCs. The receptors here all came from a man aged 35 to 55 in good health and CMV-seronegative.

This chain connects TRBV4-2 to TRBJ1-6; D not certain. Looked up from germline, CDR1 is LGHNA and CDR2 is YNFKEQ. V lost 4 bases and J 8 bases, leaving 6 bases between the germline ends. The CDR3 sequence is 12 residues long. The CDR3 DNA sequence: TGTGCCAGCAGCCCCAGTGATTCACCCCTCCACTTT. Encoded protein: CASSPSDSPLHF.

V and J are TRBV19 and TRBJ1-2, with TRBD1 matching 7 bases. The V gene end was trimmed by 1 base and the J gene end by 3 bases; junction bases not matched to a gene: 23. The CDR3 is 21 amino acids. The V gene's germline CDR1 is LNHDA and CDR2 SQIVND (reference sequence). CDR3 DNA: TGTGCCAGTAGTATAGCTCGCTGGAGTGGACAGGTCTCACTTCTTGACTATGGCTACACCTTC. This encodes CASSIARWSGQVSLLDYGYTF. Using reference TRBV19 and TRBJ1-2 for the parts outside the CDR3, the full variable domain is DGGITQSPKYLFRKEGQNVTLSCEQNLNHDAMYWYRQDPGQGLRLIYYSQIVNDFQKGDIAEGYSVSREKKESFPLTVTSAQKNPTAFYLCASSIARWSGQVSLLDYGYTFGSGTRLTVV.

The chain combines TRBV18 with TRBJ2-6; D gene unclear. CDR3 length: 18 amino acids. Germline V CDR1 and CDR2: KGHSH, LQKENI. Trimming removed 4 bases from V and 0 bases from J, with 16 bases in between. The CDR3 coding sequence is TGTGCCAGCTCACTCCGACACCCTCCCCCCTCTGGGGCCAACGTCCTGACTTTC. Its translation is CASSLRHPPPSGANVLTF.

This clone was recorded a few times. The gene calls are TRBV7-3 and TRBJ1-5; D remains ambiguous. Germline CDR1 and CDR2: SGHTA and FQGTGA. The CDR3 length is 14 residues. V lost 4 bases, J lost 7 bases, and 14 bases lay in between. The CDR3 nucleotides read TGTGCCAGCAGCTCAGTGGAGGGAAGGCAGCCCCAGCATTTT. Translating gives CASSSVEGRQPQHF. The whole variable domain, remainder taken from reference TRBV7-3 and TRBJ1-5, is GAGVSQTPSNKVTEKGKYVELRCDPISGHTALYWYRQSLGQGPEFLIYFQGTGAADDSGLPNDRFFAVRPEGSVSTLKIQRTERGDSAVYLCASSSVEGRQPQHFGDGTRLSIL.

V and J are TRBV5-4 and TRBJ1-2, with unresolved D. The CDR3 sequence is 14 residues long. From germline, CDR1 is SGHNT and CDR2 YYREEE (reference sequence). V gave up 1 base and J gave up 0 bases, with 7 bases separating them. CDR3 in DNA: TGTGCCAGCAGCTTGCCGGGATCTAACTATGGCTACACCTTC. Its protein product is CASSLPGSNYGYTF.

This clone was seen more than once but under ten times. In DNA form, the CDR3 reads TGTGCCATCACTCTGGACAGCGGCGCTGAAGCTTTCTTT. It translates to CAITLDSGAEAFF. V and J are TRBV10-3 and TRBJ1-1; D might be TRBD1 (6 bases). CDR3 size: 13 residues. The germline V gene encodes CDR1 ENHRY and CDR2 SYGVKD. Trimming removed 7 bases at V and 6 bases at J, with 15 bases between.

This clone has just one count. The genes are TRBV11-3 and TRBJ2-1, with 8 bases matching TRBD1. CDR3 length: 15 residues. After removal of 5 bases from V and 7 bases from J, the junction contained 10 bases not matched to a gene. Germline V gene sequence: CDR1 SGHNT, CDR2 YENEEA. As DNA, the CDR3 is TGTGCCAGCAGCCCCAGACAGGGGTTAGGGAATGAGCAGTTCTTC. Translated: CASSPRQGLGNEQFF.

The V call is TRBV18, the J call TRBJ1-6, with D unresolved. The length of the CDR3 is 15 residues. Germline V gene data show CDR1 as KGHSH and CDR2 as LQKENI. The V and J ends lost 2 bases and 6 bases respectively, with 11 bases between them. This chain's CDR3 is CASSPGPFPNSPLHF. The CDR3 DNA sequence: TGTGCCAGCTCACCAGGGCCATTTCCTAATTCACCCCTCCACTTT.

For the CDR3, the DNA is TGTGCCAGCAGCCTTCGGGGACACGTCTCCTACGAGCAGTACTTC. It is translated as CASSLRGHVSYEQYF. The chain uses TRBV7-8 and TRBJ2-7, with D tentatively TRBD1 (6 bases). This CDR3 comprises 15 residues. Germline V gene data show CDR1 as SGHVS and CDR2 as FQNEAQ. With 5 bases removed from V and 0 bases from J, the gap between germline ends came to 14 bases. The variable domain in full, with the rest retrieved from reference TRBV7-8 and TRBJ2-7, is GAGVSQSPRYKVAKRGQDVALRCDPISGHVSLFWYQQALGQGPEFLTYFQNEAQLDKSGLPSDRFFAERPEGSVSTLKIQRTQQEDSAVYLCASSLRGHVSYEQYFGPGTRLTVT.

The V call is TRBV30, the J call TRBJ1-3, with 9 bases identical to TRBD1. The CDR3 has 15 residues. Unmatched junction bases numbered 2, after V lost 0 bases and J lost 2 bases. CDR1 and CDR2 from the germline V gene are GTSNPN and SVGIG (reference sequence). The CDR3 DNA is TGTGCCTGGAGTGTACAGGGGGCGGCTGGAAACACCATATATTTT. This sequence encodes CAWSVQGAAGNTIYF.

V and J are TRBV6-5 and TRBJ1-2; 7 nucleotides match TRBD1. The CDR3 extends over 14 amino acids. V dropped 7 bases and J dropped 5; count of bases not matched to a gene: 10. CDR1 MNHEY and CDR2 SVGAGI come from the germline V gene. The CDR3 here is CASTERDRSYGYTF. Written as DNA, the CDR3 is TGTGCCAGCACAGAAAGGGACAGATCTTATGGCTACACCTTC.

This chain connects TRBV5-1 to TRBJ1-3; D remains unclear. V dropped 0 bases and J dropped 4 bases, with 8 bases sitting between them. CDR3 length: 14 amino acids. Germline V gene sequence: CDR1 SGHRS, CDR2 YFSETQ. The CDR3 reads CASSLDRQGNTIYF. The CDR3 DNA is TGCGCCAGCAGCTTGGACAGACAAGGAAACACCATATATTTT.

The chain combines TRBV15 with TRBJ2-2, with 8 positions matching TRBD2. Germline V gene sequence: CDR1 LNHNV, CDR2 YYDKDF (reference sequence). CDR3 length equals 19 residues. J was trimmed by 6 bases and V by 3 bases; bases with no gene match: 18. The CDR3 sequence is CATSRPPGKGLALPGELFF. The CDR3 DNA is TGTGCCACCAGCAGGCCCCCAGGGAAAGGACTAGCTCTCCCCGGGGAGCTGTTTTTT.

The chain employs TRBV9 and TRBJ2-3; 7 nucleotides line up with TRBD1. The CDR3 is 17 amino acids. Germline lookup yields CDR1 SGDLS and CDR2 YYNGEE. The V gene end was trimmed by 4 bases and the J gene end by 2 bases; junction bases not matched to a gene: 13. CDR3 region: CASSPREGDSYTDTQYF. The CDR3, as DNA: TGTGCCAGCAGCCCTCGTGAGGGGGACAGTTACACAGATACGCAGTATTTT.

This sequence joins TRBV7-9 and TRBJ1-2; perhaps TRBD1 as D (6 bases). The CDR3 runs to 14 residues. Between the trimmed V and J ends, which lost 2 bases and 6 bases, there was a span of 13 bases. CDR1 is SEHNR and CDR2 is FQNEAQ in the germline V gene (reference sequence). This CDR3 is CASSLIAGADGYTF. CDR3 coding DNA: TGTGCCAGCAGCTTAATTGCGGGGGCGGATGGCTACACCTTC.

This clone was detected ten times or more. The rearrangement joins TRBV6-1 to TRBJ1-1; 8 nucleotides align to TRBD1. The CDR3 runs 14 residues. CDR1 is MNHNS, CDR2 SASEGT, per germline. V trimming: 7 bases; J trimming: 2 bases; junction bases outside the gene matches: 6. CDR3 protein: CASIRQGSNTEAFF. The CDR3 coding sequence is TGTGCCAGCATTAGACAGGGGTCTAACACTGAAGCTTTCTTT.

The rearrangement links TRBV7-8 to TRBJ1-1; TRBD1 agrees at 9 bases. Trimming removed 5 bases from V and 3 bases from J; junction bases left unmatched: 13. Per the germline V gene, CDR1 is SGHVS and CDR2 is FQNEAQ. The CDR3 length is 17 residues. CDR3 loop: CASSPRTGAPGYTEAFF. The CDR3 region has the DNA TGTGCCAGCAGCCCCCGGACAGGGGCGCCCGGGTACACTGAAGCTTTCTTT. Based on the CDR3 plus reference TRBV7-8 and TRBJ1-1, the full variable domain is GAGVSQSPRYKVAKRGQDVALRCDPISGHVSLFWYQQALGQGPEFLTYFQNEAQLDKSGLPSDRFFAERPEGSVSTLKIQRTQQEDSAVYLCASSPRTGAPGYTEAFFGQGTRLTVV.

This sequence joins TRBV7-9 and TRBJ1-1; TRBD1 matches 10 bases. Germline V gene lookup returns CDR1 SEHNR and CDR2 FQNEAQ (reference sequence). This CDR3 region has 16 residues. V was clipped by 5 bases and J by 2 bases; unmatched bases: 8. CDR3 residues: CASSPSGTGVNTEAFF. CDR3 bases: TGTGCCAGCAGCCCAAGTGGGACAGGGGTAAACACTGAAGCTTTCTTT.

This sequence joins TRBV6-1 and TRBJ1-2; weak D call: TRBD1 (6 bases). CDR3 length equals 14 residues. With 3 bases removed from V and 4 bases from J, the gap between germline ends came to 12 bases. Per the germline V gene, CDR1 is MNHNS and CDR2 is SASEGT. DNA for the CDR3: TGTGCCAGCAGTGAGTTGGACAGAGTCTATGGCTACACCTTC. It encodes CASSELDRVYGYTF.

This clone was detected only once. The CDR3 DNA reads as TGTGCCAGCAGTTCAGGGGGTTCGAGTCAGCCCCAGCATTTT. It is translated as CASSSGGSSQPQHF. The chain joins TRBV6-5 to TRBJ1-5; 7 bases line up with TRBD1. CDR1 and CDR2 (germline): MNHEY, SVGAGI. This CDR3 contains 14 residues. V was clipped by 4 bases and J by 6 bases; unmatched bases: 6.

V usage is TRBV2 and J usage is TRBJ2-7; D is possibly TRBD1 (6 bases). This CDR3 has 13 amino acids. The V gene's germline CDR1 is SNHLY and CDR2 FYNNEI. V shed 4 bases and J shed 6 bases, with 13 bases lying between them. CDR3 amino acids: CASSVSPRGEQYF. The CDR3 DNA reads TGTGCCAGCAGTGTTTCCCCCAGGGGCGAGCAGTACTTC.

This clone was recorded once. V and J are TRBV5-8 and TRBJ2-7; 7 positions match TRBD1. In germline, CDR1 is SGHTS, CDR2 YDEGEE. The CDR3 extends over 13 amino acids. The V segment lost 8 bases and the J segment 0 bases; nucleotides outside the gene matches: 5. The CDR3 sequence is CASAGTASYEQYF. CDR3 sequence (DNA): TGTGCCAGTGCCGGGACAGCCTCCTACGAGCAGTACTTC.

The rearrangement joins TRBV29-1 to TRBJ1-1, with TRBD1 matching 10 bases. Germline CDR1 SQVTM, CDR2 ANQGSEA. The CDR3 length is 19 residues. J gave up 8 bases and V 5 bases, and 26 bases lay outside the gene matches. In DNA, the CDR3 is TGCAGCGTTTATGTCCCTCCACCGTGGATGGGACAGGGGATTTTGGAAGCTTTCTTT. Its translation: CSVYVPPPWMGQGILEAFF.